The 8 T cell receptor beta chains presented below share a single source sample, sequenced in a study of T cell responses to AZD1222 COVID-19 vaccine. TCRdb's copy holds only in-frame clones and misses some; the assay was immunoSEQ multiplex PCR. The table shows about 140,000 clones, with 89% occurring only once. The sample here was peripheral blood, taken on day 0 of AZD1222 vaccination. These TCRs come from an adult in good health.

The gene calls are TRBV18 and TRBJ1-1; TRBD1 matches 7 bases. V shed 4 bases, J shed 1 base, and the junction held 12 bases outside the gene matches. Germline V gene lookup returns CDR1 KGHSH and CDR2 LQKENI. CDR3 length: 17 amino acids. The CDR3 here is CASSLARRGQGNTEAFF. DNA for the CDR3: TGTGCCAGCTCACTCGCTCGGAGGGGGCAGGGGAACACTGAAGCTTTCTTT.

This clone was detected once. J is TRBJ2-7 and V is TRBV4-3; D is ambiguous. Germline V gene lookup returns CDR1 LGHNA and CDR2 YSLEER. V shed 0 bases and J shed 7 bases, with 16 bases lying between them. This CDR3 comprises 15 residues. CDR3 loop: CASSQEPGRFSEQYF. CDR3 bases: TGCGCCAGCAGCCAAGAACCCGGCCGGTTCTCGGAGCAGTACTTC.

The chain links TRBV2 to TRBJ1-1; no clear D gene. The CDR3 totals 15 residues. Looked up from germline, CDR1 is SNHLY and CDR2 is FYNNEI. Trimming removed 4 bases from V and 4 bases from J, with 16 bases in between. In nucleotides, the CDR3 is TGTGCCAGCAGTGGGGGATTTCTTAGGGTCACTGAAGCTTTCTTT. It codes for CASSGGFLRVTEAFF.

In its sample, this clone was seen once. In nucleotides, the CDR3 is TGTGCCAGCAGCCAAGGAACGCCGGACTCGAATACGGCTTTCTTT. Translating it yields CASSQGTPDSNTAFF. The J gene is TRBJ1-1, the V gene TRBV3-1 (or the pseudogene TRBV3-2); D is uncertain. The V and J ends lost 1 base and 11 bases respectively, with 20 bases between them. The germline CDR1 and CDR2 sequences are LGHDT and YNNKEL (reference sequence). This CDR3 has 15 amino acids.

The V call is TRBV4-3, the J call TRBJ2-1, with D maybe TRBD2 (5 bases). CDR3 length: 17 residues. Germline CDR1 LGHNA, CDR2 YSLEER. V was trimmed by 0 bases and J by 0 bases, leaving 12 bases between them. The CDR3 DNA reads as TGCGCCAGCAGCCAAGAAGAGCGAGCGGACTCCTACAATGAGCAGTTCTTC. The encoded protein is CASSQEERADSYNEQFF.

The chain combines TRBV7-8 with TRBJ1-2; 9 nucleotides line up with TRBD1. The CDR3 runs 13 residues. CDR1 and CDR2 (germline): SGHVS, FQNEAQ. Trimming at V came to 5 bases and at J to 7 bases, leaving 5 bases not matched to a gene. Written as DNA, the CDR3 is TGTGCCAGCAGCCGGGACAGGGAGAGTGGCTACACCTTC. It encodes CASSRDRESGYTF.

This clone has more than one count but fewer than ten. The chain joins TRBV6-5 to TRBJ1-3; no clear D. This CDR3 has 12 amino acids. Germline assignment: CDR1 MNHEY and CDR2 SVGAGI. V lost 6 bases and J 7 bases, leaving 10 bases between the germline ends. The CDR3 DNA reads as TGTGCCAGCAGCCACCCTTGGAACACCATATATTTT. It specifies CASSHPWNTIYF.

The chain uses TRBV7-8 and TRBJ1-1, with D possibly being TRBD1 (5 bases). The ends were cut back, 8 bases at V and 1 base at J, with 14 bases in the middle. Per the germline V gene, CDR1 is SGHVS and CDR2 is FQNEAQ. The length of the CDR3 is 14 residues. CDR3 sequence reads: CASELGAANTEAFF. The CDR3 nucleotides read TGTGCCAGCGAACTAGGGGCGGCGAACACTGAAGCTTTCTTT.